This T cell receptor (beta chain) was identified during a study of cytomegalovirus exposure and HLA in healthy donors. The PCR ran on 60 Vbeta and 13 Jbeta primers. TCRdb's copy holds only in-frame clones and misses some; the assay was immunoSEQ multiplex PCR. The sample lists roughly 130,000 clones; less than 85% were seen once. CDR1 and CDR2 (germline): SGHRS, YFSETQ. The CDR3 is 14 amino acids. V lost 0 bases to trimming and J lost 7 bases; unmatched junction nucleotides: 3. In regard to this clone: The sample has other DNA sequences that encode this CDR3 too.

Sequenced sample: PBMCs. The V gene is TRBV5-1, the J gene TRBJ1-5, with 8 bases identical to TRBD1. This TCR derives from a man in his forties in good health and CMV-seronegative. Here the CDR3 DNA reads TGCGCCAGCAGCTTGGGACAGGGGACCCAGCCCCAGCATTTT. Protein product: CASSLGQGTQPQHF. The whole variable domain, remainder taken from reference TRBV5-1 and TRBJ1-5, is KAGVTQTPRYLIKTRGQQVTLSCSPISGHRSVSWYQQTPGQGLQFLFEYFSETQRNKGNFPGRFSGRQFSNSRSEMNVSTLELGDSALYLCASSLGQGTQPQHFGDGTRLSIL.